This T cell receptor beta chain emerged from a study of radiation and T cells in renal cell carcinoma. Produced via immunoSEQ multiplex PCR; TCRdb's table is partial and in-frame only. The profile shows 65,000 or so clones, about three quarters of them singletons. Regarding time point: blood 4 weeks post-SBRT, at nephrectomy. Stated treatment: 15 Gy SBRT to primary tumor, nephrectomy 4 weeks later. Trimming removed 3 bases at V and 2 bases at J, with 14 bases between. Germline CDR1 LNHDA, CDR2 SQIVND (reference sequence). The CDR3 has 15 amino acids. Sequencing used blood, obtained from a patient whose treatment included radiotherapy and nephrectomy. The chain uses TRBV19 and TRBJ2-7; a possible D gene is TRBD2 (5 bases). The receptor was derived from a man aged 55 to 70 with renal cell carcinoma. The CDR3 here is CASSIIAGPTYEQYF. In DNA form, the CDR3 reads TGTGCCAGTAGTATTATTGCGGGCCCCACCTACGAGCAGTACTTC.